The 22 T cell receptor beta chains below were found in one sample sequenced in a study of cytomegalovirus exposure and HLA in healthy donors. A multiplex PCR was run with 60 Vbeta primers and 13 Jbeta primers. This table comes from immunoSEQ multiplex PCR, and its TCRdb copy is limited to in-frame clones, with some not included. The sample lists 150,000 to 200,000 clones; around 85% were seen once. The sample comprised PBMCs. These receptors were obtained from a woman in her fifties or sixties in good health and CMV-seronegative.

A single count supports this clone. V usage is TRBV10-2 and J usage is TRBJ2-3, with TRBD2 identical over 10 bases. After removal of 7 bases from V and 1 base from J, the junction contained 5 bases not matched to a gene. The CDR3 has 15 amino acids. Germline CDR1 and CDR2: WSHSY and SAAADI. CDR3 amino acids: CASNSGTSGTDTQYF. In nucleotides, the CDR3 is TGCGCCAGCAACTCCGGGACTAGCGGCACAGATACGCAGTATTTT.

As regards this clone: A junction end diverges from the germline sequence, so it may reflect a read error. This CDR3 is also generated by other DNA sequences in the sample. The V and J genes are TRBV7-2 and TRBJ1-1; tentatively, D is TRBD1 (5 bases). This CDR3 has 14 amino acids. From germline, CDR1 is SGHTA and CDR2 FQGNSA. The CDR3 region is CASSYRQTNTEAFF. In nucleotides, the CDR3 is TGTGCCAGCAGCTACCGACAGACGAACACTGAGGCTTTCTTT.

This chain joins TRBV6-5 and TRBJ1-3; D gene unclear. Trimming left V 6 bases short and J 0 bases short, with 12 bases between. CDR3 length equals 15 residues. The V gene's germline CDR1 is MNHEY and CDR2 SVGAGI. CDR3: CASSQRRSSGNTIYF. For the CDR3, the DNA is TGTGCCAGCAGCCAGCGGAGAAGCTCTGGAAACACCATATATTTT.

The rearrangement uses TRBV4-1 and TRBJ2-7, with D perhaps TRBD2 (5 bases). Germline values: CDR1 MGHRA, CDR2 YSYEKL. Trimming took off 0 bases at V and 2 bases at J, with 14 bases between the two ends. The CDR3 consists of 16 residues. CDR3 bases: TGCGCCAGCAGCCAAGATGGTGAGCGGCCTCCCTACGAGCAGTACTTC. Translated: CASSQDGERPPYEQYF.

The CDR3 protein is CSVDGLAEFNEQFF. DNA for the CDR3: TGCAGCGTTGACGGACTAGCGGAGTTCAATGAGCAGTTCTTC. The chain employs TRBV29-1 and TRBJ2-1; TRBD2 agrees at 10 bases. The CDR3 loop spans 14 amino acids. Germline loops: CDR1 SQVTM, CDR2 ANQGSEA. The junction had 5 bases not matched to a gene; V was cut back by 3 bases and J by 6 bases.

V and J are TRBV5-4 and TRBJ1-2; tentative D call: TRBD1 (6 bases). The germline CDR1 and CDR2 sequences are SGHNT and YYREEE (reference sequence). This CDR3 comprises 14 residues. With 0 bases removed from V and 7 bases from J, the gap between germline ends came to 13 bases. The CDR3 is CASSLAGGASGYTF. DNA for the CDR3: TGTGCCAGCAGCTTGGCCGGGGGGGCGAGTGGCTACACCTTC.

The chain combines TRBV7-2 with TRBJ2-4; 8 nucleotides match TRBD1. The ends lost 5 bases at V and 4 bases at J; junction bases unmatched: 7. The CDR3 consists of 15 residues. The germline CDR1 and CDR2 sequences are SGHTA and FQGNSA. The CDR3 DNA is TGTGCCAGCAGCACGCGGACAGGGCAGAAAAACATTCAGTACTTC. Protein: CASSTRTGQKNIQYF.

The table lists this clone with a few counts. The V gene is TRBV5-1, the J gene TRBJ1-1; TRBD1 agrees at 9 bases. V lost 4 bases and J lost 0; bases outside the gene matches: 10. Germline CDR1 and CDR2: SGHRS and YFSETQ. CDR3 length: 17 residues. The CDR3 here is CASSIHGGQGMNTEAFF. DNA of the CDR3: TGCGCCAGCAGCATTCACGGCGGACAGGGGATGAACACTGAAGCTTTCTTT.

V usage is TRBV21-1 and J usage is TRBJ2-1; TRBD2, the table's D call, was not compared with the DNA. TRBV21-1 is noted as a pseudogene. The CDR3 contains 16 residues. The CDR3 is CASILMRGMAYNEQFF. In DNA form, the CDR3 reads TGTGCCAGCATCCTGATGAGAGGGATGGCCTACAATGAGCAGTTCTTC.

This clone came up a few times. CDR3 residues: CASSRTSGRQVLNTQYF. CDR3 DNA sequence: TGCGCCAGCAGCCGGACTAGCGGGAGGCAAGTTTTAAATACGCAGTATTTT. The genes are TRBV5-1 and TRBJ2-3; 14 bases are shared with TRBD2. Germline V gene data show CDR1 as SGHRS and CDR2 as YFSETQ. V dropped 4 bases and J dropped 7; count of bases not matched to a gene: 11. This CDR3 has 17 amino acids.

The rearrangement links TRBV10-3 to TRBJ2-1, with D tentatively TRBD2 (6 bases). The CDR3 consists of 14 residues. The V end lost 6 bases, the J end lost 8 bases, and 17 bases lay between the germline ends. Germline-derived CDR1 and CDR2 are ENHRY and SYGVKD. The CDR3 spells CAIRSGLPRDEQFF. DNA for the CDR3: TGTGCCATCAGATCGGGACTCCCTCGGGATGAGCAGTTCTTC.

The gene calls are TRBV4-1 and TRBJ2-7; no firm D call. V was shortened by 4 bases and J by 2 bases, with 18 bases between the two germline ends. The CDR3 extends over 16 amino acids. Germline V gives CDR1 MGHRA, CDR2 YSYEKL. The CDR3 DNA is TGCGCCAGCAGCCCCTTACTACCGACGGTGACCTACGAGCAGTACTTC. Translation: CASSPLLPTVTYEQYF.

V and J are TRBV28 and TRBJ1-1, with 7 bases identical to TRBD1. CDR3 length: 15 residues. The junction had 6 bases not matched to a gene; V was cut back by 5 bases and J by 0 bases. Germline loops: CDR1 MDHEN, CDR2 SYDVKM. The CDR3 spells CASSPETGMNTEAFF. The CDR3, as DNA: TGTGCCAGCAGTCCAGAGACAGGGATGAACACTGAAGCTTTCTTT.

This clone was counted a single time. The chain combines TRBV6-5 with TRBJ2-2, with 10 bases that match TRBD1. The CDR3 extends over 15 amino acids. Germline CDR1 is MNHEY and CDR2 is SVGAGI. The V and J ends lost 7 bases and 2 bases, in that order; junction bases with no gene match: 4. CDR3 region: CASTTTGGNTGELFF. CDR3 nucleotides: TGTGCCAGCACTACGACAGGGGGCAACACCGGGGAGCTGTTTTTT.

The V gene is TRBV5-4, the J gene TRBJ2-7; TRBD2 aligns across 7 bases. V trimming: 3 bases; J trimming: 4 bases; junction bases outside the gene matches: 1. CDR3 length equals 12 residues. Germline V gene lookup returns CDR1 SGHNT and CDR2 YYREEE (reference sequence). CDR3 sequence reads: CASSWEGYEQYF. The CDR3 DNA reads TGTGCCAGCAGCTGGGAGGGTTACGAGCAGTACTTC. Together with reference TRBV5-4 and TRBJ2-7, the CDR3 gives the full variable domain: ETGVTQSPTHLIKTRGQQVTLRCSSQSGHNTVSWYQQALGQGPQFIFQYYREEENGRGNFPPRFSGLQFPNYSSELNVNALELDDSALYLCASSWEGYEQYFGPGTRLTVT.

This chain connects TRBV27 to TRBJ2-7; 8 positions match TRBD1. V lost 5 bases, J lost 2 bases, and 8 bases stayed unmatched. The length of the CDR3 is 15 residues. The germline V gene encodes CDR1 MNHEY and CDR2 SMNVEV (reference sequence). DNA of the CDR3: TGTGCCAGCAGTCTGACAGGGGTCCTAGCCTACGAGCAGTACTTC. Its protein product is CASSLTGVLAYEQYF.

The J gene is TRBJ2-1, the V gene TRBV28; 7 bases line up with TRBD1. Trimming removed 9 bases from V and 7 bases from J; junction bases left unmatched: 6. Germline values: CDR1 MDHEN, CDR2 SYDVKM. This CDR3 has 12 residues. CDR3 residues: CASRTGTNEQFF. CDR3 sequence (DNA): TGTGCCAGTAGGACAGGCACAAATGAGCAGTTCTTC.

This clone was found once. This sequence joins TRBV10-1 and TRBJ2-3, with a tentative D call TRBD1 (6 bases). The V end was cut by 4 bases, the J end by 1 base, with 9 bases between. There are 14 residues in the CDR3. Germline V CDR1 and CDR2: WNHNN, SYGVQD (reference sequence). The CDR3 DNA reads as TGCGCCAGCAGTGGATCAGGGGGCACAGATACGCAGTATTTT. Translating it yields CASSGSGGTDTQYF.

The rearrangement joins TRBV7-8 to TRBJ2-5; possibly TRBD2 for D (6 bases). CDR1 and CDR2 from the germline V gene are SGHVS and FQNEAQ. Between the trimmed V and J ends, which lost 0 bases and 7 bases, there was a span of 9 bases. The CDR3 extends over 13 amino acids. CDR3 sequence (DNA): TGTGCCAGCAGCTTAGCCGGTAGCGGGACCCAGTACTTC. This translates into CASSLAGSGTQYF.

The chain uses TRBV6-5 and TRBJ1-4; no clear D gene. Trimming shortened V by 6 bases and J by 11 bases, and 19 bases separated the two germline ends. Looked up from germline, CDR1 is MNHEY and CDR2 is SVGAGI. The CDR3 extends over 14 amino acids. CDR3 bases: TGTGCCAGCAGCAAGAACAGCCTCCTTTCGAAACTGTTTTTT. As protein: CASSKNSLLSKLFF.

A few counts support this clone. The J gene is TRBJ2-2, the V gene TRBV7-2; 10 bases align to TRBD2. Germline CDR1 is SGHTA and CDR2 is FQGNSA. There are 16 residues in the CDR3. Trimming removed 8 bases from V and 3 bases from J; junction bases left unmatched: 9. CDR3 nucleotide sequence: TGTGCCAGCCCGAGCGGGAGGGCCGCGTACACCGGGGAGCTGTTTTTT. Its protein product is CASPSGRAAYTGELFF.

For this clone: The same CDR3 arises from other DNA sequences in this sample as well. The CDR3 loop reads CASRNFDNSYEQYF. The DNA of the CDR3 is TGTGCCAGCAGGAACTTCGACAACTCCTACGAGCAGTACTTC. The genes are TRBV2 and TRBJ2-7; no reliable D call. Trimming left V 6 bases short and J 0 bases short, with 12 bases between. This CDR3 is built from 14 residues. Germline CDR1 and CDR2: SNHLY and FYNNEI. Complete variable domain (other parts from reference TRBV2 and TRBJ2-7): EPEVTQTPSHQVTQMGQEVILRCVPISNHLYFYWYRQILGQKVEFLVSFYNNEISEKSEIFDDQFSVERPDGSNFTLKIRSTKLEDSAMYFCASRNFDNSYEQYFGPGTRLTVT.